This T cell receptor (beta chain) was identified during a study of blood T cell repertoires in COVID-19. Across the whole study: Researchers got acute and convalescent COVID-19 samples from the United States, Italy and Spain.

Germline values: CDR1 MNHEY, CDR2 SMNVEV (reference sequence). The CDR3 spans 16 residues. Between the trimmed V and J ends, which lost 5 bases and 2 bases, there was a span of 13 bases. In the original workflow: Estimation of nucleated cell counts was performed using reference gene primer amplification. Clones were sequenced by immunoSEQ multiplex PCR, and TCRdb holds only the in-frame ones, with some missing. The DNA was the basis for D and trimming; V, J and clone size are from that table. The table records fewer than 300,000 clones, approximately 89% of them present only once. Seattle patients were enrolled during active infection and followed longitudinally.

The genes are TRBV27 and TRBJ1-6; D is undetermined. The source of this sequence is a woman aged 25 to 39 with COVID-19, enrolled during active disease. The specimen was peripheral blood. CDR3 sequence: CASSARVATYNSPLHF. The CDR3 coding sequence is TGTGCCAGCAGTGCTCGGGTAGCAACCTATAATTCACCCCTCCACTTT.